This T cell receptor (beta chain) was retrieved from a study of blood T cells in healthy people across ages. Germline CDR1 is MGHRA and CDR2 is YSYEKL. V lost 4 bases and J 1 base, leaving 12 bases between the germline ends. The length of the CDR3 is 15 residues. Next came a second PCR, run for about 6 to 11 cycles, which used a sample-barcoded 5' primer along with a J-beta primer mix. TCRdb re-derived calls from the 5' RACE reads in MiXCR, one entry per CDR3 protein. The sample gives 450,000 to 650,000 distinct CDR3 sequences, 24% of which show up once; less than 9% is in the top ten. These data are also associated with another study on T cells of mothers and their children.

The clonotype comes from a boy aged 5-17 years in good health. Sequenced material: blood. The genes are TRBV4-1 and TRBJ2-3; TRBD1 might be the D (5 bases). In DNA form, the CDR3 reads TGCGCCAGCAGCCGCGTAGGGGTTGGCACAGATACGCAGTATTTT. Amino acids: CASSRVGVGTDTQYF.